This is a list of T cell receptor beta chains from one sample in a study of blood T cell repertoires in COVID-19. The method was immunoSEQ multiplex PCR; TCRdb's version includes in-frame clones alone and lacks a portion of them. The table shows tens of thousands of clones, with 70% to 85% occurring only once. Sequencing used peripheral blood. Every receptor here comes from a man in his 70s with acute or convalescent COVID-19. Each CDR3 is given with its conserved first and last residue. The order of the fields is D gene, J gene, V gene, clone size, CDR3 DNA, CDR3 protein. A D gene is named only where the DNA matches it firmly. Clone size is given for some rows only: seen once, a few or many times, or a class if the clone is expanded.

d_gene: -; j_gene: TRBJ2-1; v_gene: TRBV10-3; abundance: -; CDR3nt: TGTGCCATCAGCCCCGGCGCCAGCGGCCCTCGGAACAATGAGCAGTTCTTC; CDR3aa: CAISPGASGPRNNEQFF
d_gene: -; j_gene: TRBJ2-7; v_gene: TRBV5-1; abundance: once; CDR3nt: TGCGCCAGCAGCTTGGAGGCTAGGTATTACGAGCAGTACTTC; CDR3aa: CASSLEARYYEQYF
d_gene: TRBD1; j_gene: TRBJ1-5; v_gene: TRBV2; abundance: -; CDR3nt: TGTGCCAGCAGTGAGGACGGGACAGGGAATTTAGGTCAGCCCCAGCATTTT; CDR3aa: CASSEDGTGNLGQPQHF
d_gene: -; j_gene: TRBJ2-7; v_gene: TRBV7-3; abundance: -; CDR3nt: TGTGCCAGCAGCTTAAGGAGGAGCTACGAGCAGTACTTC; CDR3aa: CASSLRRSYEQYF
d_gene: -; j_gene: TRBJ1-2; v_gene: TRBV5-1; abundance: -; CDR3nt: TGCGCCAGCAGCTTGGAGGGGGATGGCTACACCTTC; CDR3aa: CASSLEGDGYTF
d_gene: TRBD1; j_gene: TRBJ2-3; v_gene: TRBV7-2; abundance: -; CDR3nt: TGTGCCAGCAGCTTAGACGGGACAGGGGGTTTAGATACGCAGTATTTT; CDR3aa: CASSLDGTGGLDTQYF
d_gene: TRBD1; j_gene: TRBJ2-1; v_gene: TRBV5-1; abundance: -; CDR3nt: TGCGCCAGCAGTACGGGACAGGGGGCTAGGAATGAGCAGTTCTTC; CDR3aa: CASSTGQGARNEQFF
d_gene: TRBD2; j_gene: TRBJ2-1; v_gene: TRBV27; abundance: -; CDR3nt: TGTGCCAGCAGTTTCAGGGCTAGCGGCTACAATGAGCAGTTCTTC; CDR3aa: CASSFRASGYNEQFF
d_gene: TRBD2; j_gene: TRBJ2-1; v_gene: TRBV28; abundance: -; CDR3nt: TGTGCCAGCAGCCTCGGGACTAGCGGGACCGGTGAGCAGTTCTTC; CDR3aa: CASSLGTSGTGEQFF
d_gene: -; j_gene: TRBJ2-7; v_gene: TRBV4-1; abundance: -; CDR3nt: TGCGCCAGCAGCCCCCCCGCGGCCAGGGGTAGACCTTACGAGCAGTACTTC; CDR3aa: CASSPPAARGRPYEQYF
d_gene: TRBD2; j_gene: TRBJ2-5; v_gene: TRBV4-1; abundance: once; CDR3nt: TGCGCCAGCAGCCCGACGACTAGCGGGGTAGGAGGGGAGACCCAGTACTTC; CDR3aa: CASSPTTSGVGGETQYF
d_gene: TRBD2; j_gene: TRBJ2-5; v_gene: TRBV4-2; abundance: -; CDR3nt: TGTGCCAGCAGCCAAGAAAGGAGACTAGCGGGGGGAGAGACCCAGTACTTC; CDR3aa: CASSQERRLAGGETQYF
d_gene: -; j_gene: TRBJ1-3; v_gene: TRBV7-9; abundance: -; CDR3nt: TGTGCCAGCAGCTTAGTAGCCGGGGGTGAGGACACCATATATTTT; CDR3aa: CASSLVAGGEDTIYF
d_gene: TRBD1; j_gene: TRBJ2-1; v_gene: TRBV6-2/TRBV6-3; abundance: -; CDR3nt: TGTGCCAGCAGTTATAACATAGGGACAGACAACAATGAGCAGTTCTTC; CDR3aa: CASSYNIGTDNNEQFF
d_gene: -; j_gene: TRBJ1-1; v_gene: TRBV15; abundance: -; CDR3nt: TGTGCCACCAGCAGAGGAGGTTTCCTCCTAACGGGGGGGGTGACTGAAGCTTTCTTT; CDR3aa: CATSRGGFLLTGGVTEAFF
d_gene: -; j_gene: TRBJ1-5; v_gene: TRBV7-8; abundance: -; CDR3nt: TGTGCCAGCAGCTTAGGAGGCCCACCCTATAGCAATCAGCCCCAGCATTTT; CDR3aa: CASSLGGPPYSNQPQHF
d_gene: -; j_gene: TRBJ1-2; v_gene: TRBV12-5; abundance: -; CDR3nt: TGTGCTAGTGGTGGTTCGCTGCAGGGCGATAATGGCTACACCTTC; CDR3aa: CASGGSLQGDNGYTF
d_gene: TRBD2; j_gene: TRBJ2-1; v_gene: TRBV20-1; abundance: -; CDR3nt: TGCAGTCTTAGTGGGGAAGGCGGGAGAGCGGGGGAGCAGTTCTTC; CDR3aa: CSLSGEGGRAGEQFF
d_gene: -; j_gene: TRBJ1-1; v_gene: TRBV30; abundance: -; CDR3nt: TGTGCCTGGAGTCCGGGGGTGAGCACTGAAGCTTTCTTT; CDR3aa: CAWSPGVSTEAFF
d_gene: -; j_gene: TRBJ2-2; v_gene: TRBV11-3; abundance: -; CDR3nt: TGTGCCAGCAGCTCCGGACAGGGTAATCCAAAAGCGGGAGGAATCGGGGAGCTGTTTTTT; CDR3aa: CASSSGQGNPKAGGIGELFF
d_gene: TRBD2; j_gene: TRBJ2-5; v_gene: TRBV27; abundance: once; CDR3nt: TGTGCCAGCAGGCTAGCGGGAGTGGGGAAACCGACCCAGTACTTC; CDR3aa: CASRLAGVGKPTQYF
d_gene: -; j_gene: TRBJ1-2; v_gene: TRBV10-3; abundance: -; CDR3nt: TGTGCCATCAGTGAGTCTTTTGTCGATGGCTACACCTTC; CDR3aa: CAISESFVDGYTF
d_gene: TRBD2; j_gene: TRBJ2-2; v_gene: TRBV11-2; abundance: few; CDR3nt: TGTGCCAGCAGCTCAAGTGGGACTAGCGGAACCGGGGAGCTGTTTTTT; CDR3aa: CASSSSGTSGTGELFF
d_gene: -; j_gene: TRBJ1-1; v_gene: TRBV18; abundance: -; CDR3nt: TGTGCCAGCTCGCGGACCGGGGGGGCTGAAGCTTTCTTT; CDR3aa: CASSRTGGAEAFF
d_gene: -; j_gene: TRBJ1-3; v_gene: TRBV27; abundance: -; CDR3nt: TGTGCCAGCAGTTTATGGCCGGGGAACACCATATATTTT; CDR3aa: CASSLWPGNTIYF
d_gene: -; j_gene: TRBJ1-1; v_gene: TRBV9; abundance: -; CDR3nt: TGTGCCAGCAGCGTAGACATCTCTACCGGGACAAGCAGTCCACCTGACGCTTTCTTT; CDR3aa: CASSVDISTGTSSPPDAFF
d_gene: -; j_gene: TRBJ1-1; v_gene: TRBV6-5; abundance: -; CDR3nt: TGTGCCAGCAGCCTCTCCAGGGGAAACACTGAAGCTTTCTTT; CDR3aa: CASSLSRGNTEAFF
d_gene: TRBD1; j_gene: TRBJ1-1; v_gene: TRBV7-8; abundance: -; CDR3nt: TGTGCCAGCAGCGTAGGACAGGGAATGAACACTGAAGCTTTCTTT; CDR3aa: CASSVGQGMNTEAFF
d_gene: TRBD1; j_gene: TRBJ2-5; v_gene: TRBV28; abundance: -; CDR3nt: TGTGCCAGCAGTCCAGGACAGGGGGAGACCCAGTACTTC; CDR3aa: CASSPGQGETQYF
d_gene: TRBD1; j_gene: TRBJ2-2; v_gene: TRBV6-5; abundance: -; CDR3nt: TGTGCCATCTCTCAGGGGGCGCGGGGCACCGGGGAGCTGTTTTTT; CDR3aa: CAISQGARGTGELFF
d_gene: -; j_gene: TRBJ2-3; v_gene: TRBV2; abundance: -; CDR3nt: TGTGCCAGCAGGCGCGGGGAGGGGGCAGATACGCAGTATTTT; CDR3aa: CASRRGEGADTQYF
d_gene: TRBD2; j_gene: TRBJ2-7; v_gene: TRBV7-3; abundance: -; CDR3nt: TGTGCCAGCAGCCCCCGACTAGCGGGATCCTACGAGCAGTACTTC; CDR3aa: CASSPRLAGSYEQYF
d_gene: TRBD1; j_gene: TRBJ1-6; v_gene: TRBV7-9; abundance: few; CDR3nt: TGTGCCAGCAGCTTCCGGGACAGGGGTGATTCACCCCTCCACTTT; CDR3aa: CASSFRDRGDSPLHF
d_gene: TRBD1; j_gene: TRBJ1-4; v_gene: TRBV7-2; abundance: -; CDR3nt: TGTGCCAGCACCGAAAACAGGGGGTCTGAAAAACTGTTTTTT; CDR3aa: CASTENRGSEKLFF
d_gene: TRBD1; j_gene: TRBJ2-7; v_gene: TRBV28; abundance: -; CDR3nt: TGTGCCAGCAGGACAGGGGGCAGCTACGAGCAGTACTTC; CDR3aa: CASRTGGSYEQYF
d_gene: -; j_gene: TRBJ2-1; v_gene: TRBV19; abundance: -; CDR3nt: TGTGCCAGTACCCAACTGGGAGAATACAATGAGCAGTTCTTC; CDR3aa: CASTQLGEYNEQFF
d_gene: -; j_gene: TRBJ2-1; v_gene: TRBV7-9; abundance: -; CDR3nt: TGTGCCAGCACTTTCGTGGGCCCGAGCTCCTACAATGAGCAGTTCTTC; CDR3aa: CASTFVGPSSYNEQFF
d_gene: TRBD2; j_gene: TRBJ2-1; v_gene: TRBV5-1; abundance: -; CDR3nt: TGCGCCAGCAGCTTTAACGCGGGAGATCCGTTCTTC; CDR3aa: CASSFNAGDPFF
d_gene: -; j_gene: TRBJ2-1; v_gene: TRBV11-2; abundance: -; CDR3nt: TGTGCCAGCAGCCAAATTAATGAGCAGTTCTTC; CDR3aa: CASSQINEQFF
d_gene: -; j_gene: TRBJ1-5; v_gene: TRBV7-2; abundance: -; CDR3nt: TGTGCCAGCAGCCTTTCCACAGGGAGCAATCAGCCCCAGCATTTT; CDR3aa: CASSLSTGSNQPQHF
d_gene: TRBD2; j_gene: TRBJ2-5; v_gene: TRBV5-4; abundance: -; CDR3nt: TGTGCCAGCAGCTTGGGTACTAGCGGGAGTGGAGAGACCCAGTACTTC; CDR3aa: CASSLGTSGSGETQYF
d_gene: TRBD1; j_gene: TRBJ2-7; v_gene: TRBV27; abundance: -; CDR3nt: TGTGCCAGCAGTTTCTCCACAGGGGGACGGCGCGAGCAGTACTTC; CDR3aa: CASSFSTGGRREQYF